Listed below are T cell receptor beta chains from one sample, sequenced in a study of T cells in localized non-small cell lung cancer. Using immunoSEQ multiplex PCR, the repertoire was profiled, and TCRdb retains in-frame clones only, with some absent. This table has about 72,000 clones, about four fifths appearing once. The sample consisted of peripheral blood, taken before any cancer treatment. Receptors were obtained from a female donor over 55 with stage I lung adenocarcinoma. The CDR3 runs from the conserved cysteine through the conserved F or W. The D gene is left open where the match is weak. Size values are once, few and many counts, or a class for expanded clones, and some rows have none.

clone size: -; J gene: TRBJ2-2; V gene: TRBV14; D gene: TRBD2; CDR3 DNA: TGTGCCAGCAGCCAAGCTTTCGGGAGGGCGACCGGGGAGCTGTTTTTT; CDR3 protein: CASSQAFGRATGELFF
clone size: -; J gene: TRBJ2-7; V gene: TRBV6-5; D gene: -; CDR3 DNA: TGTGCCAGCACCGAAGTCCACAGCTCCTACGAGCAGTACTTC; CDR3 protein: CASTEVHSSYEQYF
clone size: -; J gene: TRBJ1-2; V gene: TRBV7-9; D gene: -; CDR3 DNA: TGTGCCAGCAGCTTACGGTCCTATGGCTACACCTTC; CDR3 protein: CASSLRSYGYTF
clone size: -; J gene: TRBJ1-2; V gene: TRBV11-1; D gene: -; CDR3 DNA: TGTGCCAGCAGCTTAGAACAGAACTATGGCTACACCTTC; CDR3 protein: CASSLEQNYGYTF
clone size: few; J gene: TRBJ1-2; V gene: TRBV18; D gene: -; CDR3 DNA: TGTGCCAGCTCACCCGACAGTGGCGGCTACACCTTC; CDR3 protein: CASSPDSGGYTF
clone size: -; J gene: TRBJ2-7; V gene: TRBV2; D gene: -; CDR3 DNA: TGTGCCAGCAGCAGGGACTCCTACGAGCAGTACTTC; CDR3 protein: CASSRDSYEQYF
clone size: -; J gene: TRBJ2-1; V gene: TRBV27; D gene: -; CDR3 DNA: TGTGCCAGCCGGAGGACAGTGTTTGAGCAGTTCTTC; CDR3 protein: CASRRTVFEQFF
clone size: -; J gene: TRBJ2-1; V gene: TRBV5-1; D gene: -; CDR3 DNA: TGCGCCAGCAGCTTGTTGGGGGTCTCCTACAATGAGCAGTTCTTC; CDR3 protein: CASSLLGVSYNEQFF
clone size: -; J gene: TRBJ1-4; V gene: TRBV27; D gene: TRBD1; CDR3 DNA: TGTGCCAGCAGTTTTGTTGGACAGGGGAATGAAAAACTGTTTTTT; CDR3 protein: CASSFVGQGNEKLFF
clone size: -; J gene: TRBJ2-7; V gene: TRBV11-3; D gene: -; CDR3 DNA: TGTGCCAGCAGCCTCAGGGTCGACGAGCAGTACTTC; CDR3 protein: CASSLRVDEQYF
clone size: once; J gene: TRBJ1-1; V gene: TRBV5-6; D gene: -; CDR3 DNA: TGTGCCAGCAGCTGGGGGCCCCGGATCACTGAAGCTTTCTTT; CDR3 protein: CASSWGPRITEAFF
clone size: -; J gene: TRBJ1-3; V gene: TRBV7-3; D gene: -; CDR3 DNA: TGTGCCAGCAGCTTAATGGGCTCTGGAAACACCATATATTTT; CDR3 protein: CASSLMGSGNTIYF
clone size: -; J gene: TRBJ2-2; V gene: TRBV28; D gene: -; CDR3 DNA: TGTGCCAGCACCCCACATAACACCGGGGAGCTGTTTTTT; CDR3 protein: CASTPHNTGELFF
clone size: many; J gene: TRBJ1-5; V gene: TRBV19; D gene: -; CDR3 DNA: TGTGCCAGTACTCTACCTGGACCCGATCAGCCCCAGCATTTT; CDR3 protein: CASTLPGPDQPQHF
clone size: -; J gene: TRBJ1-2; V gene: TRBV5-1; D gene: -; CDR3 DNA: TGCGCCAGCAGCTTGGACATCTCGAACTATGGCTACACCTTC; CDR3 protein: CASSLDISNYGYTF
clone size: -; J gene: TRBJ2-6; V gene: TRBV19; D gene: -; CDR3 DNA: TGTGCCAGTAGTGCCCGTAACAGGGTTGGGAGCTCTGGGGCCAACGTCCTGACTTTC; CDR3 protein: CASSARNRVGSSGANVLTF
clone size: -; J gene: TRBJ1-1; V gene: TRBV5-1; D gene: TRBD1; CDR3 DNA: TGCGCCAGCAGCCCAGGGGGGGGCATGAGGACTGAAGCTTTCTTT; CDR3 protein: CASSPGGGMRTEAFF
clone size: -; J gene: TRBJ1-4; V gene: TRBV6-5; D gene: -; CDR3 DNA: TGTGCCAGCAGCTCTTATTCGTTGGTTGGGGGACTGTTTTTT; CDR3 protein: CASSSYSLVGGLFF
clone size: -; J gene: TRBJ1-1; V gene: TRBV11-3; D gene: -; CDR3 DNA: TGTGCCAGCAGCTTGACAGACCAAGCTTTCTTT; CDR3 protein: CASSLTDQAFF
clone size: many; J gene: TRBJ1-2; V gene: TRBV11-1; D gene: -; CDR3 DNA: TGTGCCAGCAGCCAAGGGCCCTACCCGACTAACTATGGCTACACCTTC; CDR3 protein: CASSQGPYPTNYGYTF
clone size: -; J gene: TRBJ2-3; V gene: TRBV27; D gene: TRBD1; CDR3 DNA: TGTGCCAGCAGTGGAAACAGGGGGCTTCGCACAGATACGCAGTATTTT; CDR3 protein: CASSGNRGLRTDTQYF
clone size: -; J gene: TRBJ2-7; V gene: TRBV5-4; D gene: -; CDR3 DNA: TGTGCCAGCAGCTTGAGGGCGGTTCCCTACGAGCAGTACTTC; CDR3 protein: CASSLRAVPYEQYF
clone size: -; J gene: TRBJ2-7; V gene: TRBV6-1; D gene: -; CDR3 DNA: TGTGCCAGCAGATTTGTGAAGCAGTACTTC; CDR3 protein: CASRFVKQYF
clone size: -; J gene: TRBJ1-1; V gene: TRBV25-1; D gene: -; CDR3 DNA: TGTGCCAGCAGTGAATTTGGGGCGCTGGACACTGAAGCTTTCTTT; CDR3 protein: CASSEFGALDTEAFF
clone size: -; J gene: TRBJ2-1; V gene: TRBV27; D gene: TRBD2; CDR3 DNA: TGTGCCAGCAGTCCCCAGCCGGGACTAGCCGATGAGCAGTTCTTC; CDR3 protein: CASSPQPGLADEQFF
clone size: -; J gene: TRBJ2-5; V gene: TRBV14; D gene: TRBD2; CDR3 DNA: TGTGCCAGCAGCCCGGGACTAGCGGGGAGGTCAGAGACCCAGTACTTC; CDR3 protein: CASSPGLAGRSETQYF
clone size: once; J gene: TRBJ1-3; V gene: TRBV5-1; D gene: TRBD1; CDR3 DNA: TGCGCCAGCAGCTCGGGACAGCGCCTTACCGGGCCTGGAAACACCATATATTTT; CDR3 protein: CASSSGQRLTGPGNTIYF
clone size: -; J gene: TRBJ2-1; V gene: TRBV19; D gene: -; CDR3 DNA: TGTGCCAGTAGTCGAGGGGGAAATGAGCAGTTCTTC; CDR3 protein: CASSRGGNEQFF
clone size: -; J gene: TRBJ1-2; V gene: TRBV5-4; D gene: TRBD1; CDR3 DNA: TGTGCCAGCACCCTACAGGGGCGCACTTACTATGGCTACACCTTC; CDR3 protein: CASTLQGRTYYGYTF
clone size: -; J gene: TRBJ2-1; V gene: TRBV11-2; D gene: TRBD1; CDR3 DNA: TGTGCCAGCAGCTCTGGACAGGGGGTTTTAAATGAGCAGTTCTTC; CDR3 protein: CASSSGQGVLNEQFF
clone size: -; J gene: TRBJ2-6; V gene: TRBV4-2; D gene: TRBD1; CDR3 DNA: TGTGCCAGCAGCCCCCCCCGGACAGGGGGCTCTGGGGCCAACGTCCTGACTTTC; CDR3 protein: CASSPPRTGGSGANVLTF
clone size: -; J gene: TRBJ1-3; V gene: TRBV30; D gene: -; CDR3 DNA: TGTGCCTGGTCTCGGGGGCTCGGAAACACCATATATTTT; CDR3 protein: CAWSRGLGNTIYF
clone size: -; J gene: TRBJ2-7; V gene: TRBV10-2; D gene: -; CDR3 DNA: TGCGCCAGCAGTGACCACAGCACCTACGAGCAGTACTTC; CDR3 protein: CASSDHSTYEQYF
clone size: -; J gene: TRBJ2-1; V gene: TRBV11-3; D gene: -; CDR3 DNA: TGTGCCAGCAGCTTAGGCGTCTCGGGGGGCGCAGGGAATGAGCAGTTCTTC; CDR3 protein: CASSLGVSGGAGNEQFF
clone size: -; J gene: TRBJ2-3; V gene: TRBV5-8; D gene: -; CDR3 DNA: TGTGCCAGCAGCTTGGGCGGGCGCACAGATACGCAGTATTTT; CDR3 protein: CASSLGGRTDTQYF
clone size: -; J gene: TRBJ2-1; V gene: TRBV4-2; D gene: TRBD2; CDR3 DNA: TGTGCCAGCACCGAGGGGATAGCGGGAGGGCTTCGGTACAATGAGCAGTTCTTC; CDR3 protein: CASTEGIAGGLRYNEQFF
clone size: -; J gene: TRBJ2-7; V gene: TRBV2; D gene: -; CDR3 DNA: TGTGCCAGCAGTGATCACAGTATCTCCTACGAGCAGTACTTC; CDR3 protein: CASSDHSISYEQYF
clone size: -; J gene: TRBJ2-7; V gene: TRBV5-5; D gene: -; CDR3 DNA: TGTGCCAGCAGCTTGACAGCTCGCCTGGACGAGCAGTACTTC; CDR3 protein: CASSLTARLDEQYF
clone size: once; J gene: TRBJ2-7; V gene: TRBV18; D gene: -; CDR3 DNA: TGTGCCAGCTCACCCACAGGTAACTACGAGCAGTACTTC; CDR3 protein: CASSPTGNYEQYF
clone size: -; J gene: TRBJ2-7; V gene: TRBV6-5; D gene: -; CDR3 DNA: TGTGCCAGCAGGGAGGGGGATTCTACGGAGCAGTACTTC; CDR3 protein: CASREGDSTEQYF
clone size: -; J gene: TRBJ2-3; V gene: TRBV11-2; D gene: TRBD2; CDR3 DNA: TGTGCCAGCAGCTTACCCTACGGGGGGGTCACAGATACGCAGTATTTT; CDR3 protein: CASSLPYGGVTDTQYF
clone size: -; J gene: TRBJ2-3; V gene: TRBV12-5; D gene: -; CDR3 DNA: TGTGCTAGTGGTTTAGACACAGATACGCAGTATTTT; CDR3 protein: CASGLDTDTQYF
clone size: -; J gene: TRBJ2-5; V gene: TRBV7-2; D gene: -; CDR3 DNA: TGTGCCAGCAGCTGGGGACCTCTGGGGACCCAGTACTTC; CDR3 protein: CASSWGPLGTQYF
clone size: -; J gene: TRBJ2-2; V gene: TRBV10-3; D gene: TRBD2; CDR3 DNA: TGTGCCATCAAACTCGGGGGGACGAACACCGGGGAGCTGTTTTTT; CDR3 protein: CAIKLGGTNTGELFF
clone size: -; J gene: TRBJ2-7; V gene: TRBV18; D gene: -; CDR3 DNA: TGTGCCAGCTCCGACGACATAGGCCAAGGTGCGGAGCAGTACTTC; CDR3 protein: CASSDDIGQGAEQYF
clone size: -; J gene: TRBJ1-1; V gene: TRBV5-1; D gene: -; CDR3 DNA: TGCGCCAGCAGCTGGGCCGGGGGGAACACTGAAGCTTTCTTT; CDR3 protein: CASSWAGGNTEAFF
clone size: -; J gene: TRBJ2-3; V gene: TRBV7-3; D gene: -; CDR3 DNA: TGTGCCAGCAGCTTAACGCTCCTAAGCACAGATACGCAGTATTTT; CDR3 protein: CASSLTLLSTDTQYF
clone size: -; J gene: TRBJ2-7; V gene: TRBV19; D gene: -; CDR3 DNA: TGTGCCAGTAGTAGTGCTTTGGGGCAGGGGGGCTACGAGCAGTACTTC; CDR3 protein: CASSSALGQGGYEQYF
clone size: -; J gene: TRBJ1-4; V gene: TRBV5-6; D gene: -; CDR3 DNA: TGTGCCAGCAGCTTCGGGGCCGAAAAACTGTTTTTT; CDR3 protein: CASSFGAEKLFF
clone size: -; J gene: TRBJ2-3; V gene: TRBV10-1; D gene: TRBD1; CDR3 DNA: TGCGCCAGCAGTCGGACAGGGGGCTCTTCAGATACGCAGTATTTT; CDR3 protein: CASSRTGGSSDTQYF
clone size: few; J gene: TRBJ1-5; V gene: TRBV28; D gene: -; CDR3 DNA: TGTGCCAGCCAATACAGGGGCAATCAGCCCCAGCATTTT; CDR3 protein: CASQYRGNQPQHF
clone size: -; J gene: TRBJ1-4; V gene: TRBV5-5; D gene: -; CDR3 DNA: TGTGCCAGCAACCTCAGGGCAGTGGATGAAAAACTGTTTTTT; CDR3 protein: CASNLRAVDEKLFF
clone size: -; J gene: TRBJ2-2; V gene: TRBV7-7; D gene: -; CDR3 DNA: TGTGCTAGCAGCCCCCGGACGAACACCGGGGAGCTGTTTTTT; CDR3 protein: CASSPRTNTGELFF
clone size: -; J gene: TRBJ2-3; V gene: TRBV18; D gene: -; CDR3 DNA: TGTGCCAGCTCACCAAATGGGCCAAATCAGGGCTTGGGCACAGATACGCAGTATTTT; CDR3 protein: CASSPNGPNQGLGTDTQYF